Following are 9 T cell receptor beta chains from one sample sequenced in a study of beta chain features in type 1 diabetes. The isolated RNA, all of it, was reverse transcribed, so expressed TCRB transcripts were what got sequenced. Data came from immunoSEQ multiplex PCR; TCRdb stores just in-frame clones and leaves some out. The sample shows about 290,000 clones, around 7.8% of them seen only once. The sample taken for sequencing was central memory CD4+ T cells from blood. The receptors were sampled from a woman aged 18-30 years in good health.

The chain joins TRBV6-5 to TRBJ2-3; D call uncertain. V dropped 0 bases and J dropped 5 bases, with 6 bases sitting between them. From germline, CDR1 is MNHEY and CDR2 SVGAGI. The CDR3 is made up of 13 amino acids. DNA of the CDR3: TGTGCCAGCAGTTACTCGGGGAAAGATACGCAGTATTTT. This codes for CASSYSGKDTQYF.

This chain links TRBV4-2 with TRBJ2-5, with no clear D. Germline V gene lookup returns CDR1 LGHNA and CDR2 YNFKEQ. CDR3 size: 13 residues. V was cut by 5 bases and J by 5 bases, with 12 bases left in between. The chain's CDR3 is CASSEAEMETQYF. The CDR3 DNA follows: TGTGCCAGCAGCGAAGCCGAGATGGAGACCCAGTACTTC.

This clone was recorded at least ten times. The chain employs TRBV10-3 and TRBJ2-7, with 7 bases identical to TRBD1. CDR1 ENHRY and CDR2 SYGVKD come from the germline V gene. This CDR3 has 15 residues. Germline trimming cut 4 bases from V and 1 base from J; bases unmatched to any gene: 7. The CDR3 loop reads CAISGRQGGSYEQYF. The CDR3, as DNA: TGTGCCATCAGTGGAAGACAGGGTGGGTCCTACGAGCAGTACTTC.

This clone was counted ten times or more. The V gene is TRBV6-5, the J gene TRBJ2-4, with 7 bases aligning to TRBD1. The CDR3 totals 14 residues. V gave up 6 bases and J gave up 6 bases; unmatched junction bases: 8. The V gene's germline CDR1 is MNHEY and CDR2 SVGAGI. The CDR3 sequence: CASSVGTVRNIQYF. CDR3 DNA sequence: TGTGCCAGCAGCGTTGGGACAGTTAGAAACATTCAGTACTTC.

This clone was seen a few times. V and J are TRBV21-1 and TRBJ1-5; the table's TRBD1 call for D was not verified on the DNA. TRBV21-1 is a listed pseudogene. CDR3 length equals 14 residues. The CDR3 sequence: CASEGAYSNQPQHF. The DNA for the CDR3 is TGTGCCAGCGAGGGGGCGTATAGCAATCAGCCCCAGCATTTT.

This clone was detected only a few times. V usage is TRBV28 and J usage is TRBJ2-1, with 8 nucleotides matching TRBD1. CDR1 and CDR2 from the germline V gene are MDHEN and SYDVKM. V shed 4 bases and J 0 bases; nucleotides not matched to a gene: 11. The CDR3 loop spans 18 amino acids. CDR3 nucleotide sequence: TGTGCCAGCAGTTGGGACAGGCTTACTAAAAGCTCCTACAATGAGCAGTTCTTC. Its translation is CASSWDRLTKSSYNEQFF. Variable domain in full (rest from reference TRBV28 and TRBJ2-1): DVKVTQSSRYLVKRTGEKVFLECVQDMDHENMFWYRQDPGLGLRLIYFSYDVKMKEKGDIPEGYSVSREKKERFSLILESASTNQTSMYLCASSWDRLTKSSYNEQFFGPGTRLTVL.

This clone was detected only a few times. The CDR3, as DNA: TGTGCCAGTAGTATAGATCACAGGACGCGAGATACGCAGTATTTT. This gives the protein CASSIDHRTRDTQYF. V is TRBV19 and J is TRBJ2-3; TRBD1 might be the D (5 bases). The CDR3 covers 15 residues. CDR1 is LNHDA and CDR2 is SQIVND in the germline V gene (reference sequence). V was clipped by 0 bases and J by 5 bases, with 12 bases between them.

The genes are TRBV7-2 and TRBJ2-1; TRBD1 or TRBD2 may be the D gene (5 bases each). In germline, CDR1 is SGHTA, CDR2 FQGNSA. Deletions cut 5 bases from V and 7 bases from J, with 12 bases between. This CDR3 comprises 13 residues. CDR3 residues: CASSVGALNEQFF. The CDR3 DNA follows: TGTGCCAGCAGCGTCGGGGCCCTTAATGAGCAGTTCTTC.

The CDR3 loop reads CASSSTLKTQYF. As DNA, the CDR3 is TGTGCCAGCAGCTCGACTCTAAAGACCCAGTACTTC. The rearrangement joins TRBV7-2 to TRBJ2-5, with D hard to call. Germline V CDR1 and CDR2: SGHTA, FQGNSA. V was trimmed by 4 bases and J by 6 bases, leaving 9 bases between them. CDR3 length: 12 amino acids.